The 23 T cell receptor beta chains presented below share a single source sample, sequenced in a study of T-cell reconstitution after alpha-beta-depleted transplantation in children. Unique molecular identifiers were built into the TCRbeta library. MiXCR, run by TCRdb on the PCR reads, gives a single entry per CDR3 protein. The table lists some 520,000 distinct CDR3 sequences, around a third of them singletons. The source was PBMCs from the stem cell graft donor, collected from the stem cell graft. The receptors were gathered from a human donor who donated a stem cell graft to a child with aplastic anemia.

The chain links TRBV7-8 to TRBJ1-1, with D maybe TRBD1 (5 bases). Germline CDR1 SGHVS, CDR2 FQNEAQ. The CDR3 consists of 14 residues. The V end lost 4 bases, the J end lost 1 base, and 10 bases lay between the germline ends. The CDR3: CASSSREGNTEAFF. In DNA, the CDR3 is TGTGCCAGCAGCTCCAGGGAGGGGAACACTGAAGCTTTCTTT.

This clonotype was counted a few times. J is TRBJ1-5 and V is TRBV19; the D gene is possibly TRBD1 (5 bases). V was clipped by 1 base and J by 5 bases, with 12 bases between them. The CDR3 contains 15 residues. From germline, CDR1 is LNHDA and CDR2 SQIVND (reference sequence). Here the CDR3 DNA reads TGTGCCAGTAGTATAGCAGGGCAGCCCTATCAGCCCCAGCATTTT. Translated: CASSIAGQPYQPQHF.

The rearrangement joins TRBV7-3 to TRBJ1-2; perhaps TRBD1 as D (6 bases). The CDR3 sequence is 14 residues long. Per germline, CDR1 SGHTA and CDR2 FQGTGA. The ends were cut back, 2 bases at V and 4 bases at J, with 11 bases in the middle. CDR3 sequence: CASSLGGAGYGYTF. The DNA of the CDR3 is TGTGCCAGCAGCTTAGGGGGCGCGGGCTATGGCTACACCTTC.

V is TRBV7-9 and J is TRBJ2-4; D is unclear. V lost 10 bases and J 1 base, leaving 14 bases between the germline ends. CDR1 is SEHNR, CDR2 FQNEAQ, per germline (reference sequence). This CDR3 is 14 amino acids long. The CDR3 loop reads CATRPEGAKNIQYF. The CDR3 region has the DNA TGTGCCACCCGCCCAGAAGGGGCCAAAAACATTCAGTACTTC.

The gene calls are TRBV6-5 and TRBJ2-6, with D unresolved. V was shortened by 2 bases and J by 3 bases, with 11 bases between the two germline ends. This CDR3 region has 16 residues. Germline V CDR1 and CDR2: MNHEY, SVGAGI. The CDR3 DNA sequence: TGTGCCAGCAGTTACGGCACAGCCATTGGGGCCAACGTCCTGACTTTC. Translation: CASSYGTAIGANVLTF.

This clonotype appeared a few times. This CDR3 reads CASSSWSPGGTDTQYF. The CDR3 DNA follows: TGTGCCAGCAGCTCCTGGTCGCCCGGGGGTACAGATACGCAGTATTTT. The V and J genes are TRBV7-2 and TRBJ2-3; perhaps TRBD2 as D (6 bases). Trimming cost V 4 bases and J 3 bases, with 17 bases left between them. The CDR3 is 16 amino acids. Per germline, CDR1 SGHTA and CDR2 FQGNSA.

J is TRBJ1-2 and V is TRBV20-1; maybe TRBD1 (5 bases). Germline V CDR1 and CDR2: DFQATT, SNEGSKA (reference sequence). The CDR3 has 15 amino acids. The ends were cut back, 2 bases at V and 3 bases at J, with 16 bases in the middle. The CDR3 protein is CSARSSEGADYGYTF. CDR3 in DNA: TGCAGTGCTAGATCTTCAGAAGGGGCGGACTATGGCTACACCTTC.

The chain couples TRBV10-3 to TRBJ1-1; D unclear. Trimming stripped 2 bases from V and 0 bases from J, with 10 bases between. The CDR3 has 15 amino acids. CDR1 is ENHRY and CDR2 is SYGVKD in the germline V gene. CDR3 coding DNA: TGTGCCATCAGTGAGGTGCCTGGAATGAACACTGAAGCTTTCTTT. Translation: CAISEVPGMNTEAFF.

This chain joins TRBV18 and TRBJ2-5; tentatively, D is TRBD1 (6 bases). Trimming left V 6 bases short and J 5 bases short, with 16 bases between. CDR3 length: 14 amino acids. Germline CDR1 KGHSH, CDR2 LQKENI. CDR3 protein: CASSPRDTGETQYF. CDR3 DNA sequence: TGTGCCAGCTCGCCCCGGGACACAGGGGAGACCCAGTACTTC.

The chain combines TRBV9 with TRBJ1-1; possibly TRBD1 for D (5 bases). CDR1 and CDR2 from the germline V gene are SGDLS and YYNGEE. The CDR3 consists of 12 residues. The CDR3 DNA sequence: TGTGCTACGGGGGGGATTGACACTGAAGCTTTCTTT. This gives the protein CATGGIDTEAFF. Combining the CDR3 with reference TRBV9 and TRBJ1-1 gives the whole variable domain DSGVTQTPKHLITATGQRVTLRCSPRSGDLSVYWYQQSLDQGLQFLIQYYNGEERAKGNILERFSAQQFPDLHSELNLSSLELGDSALYFCATGGIDTEAFFGQGTRLTVV.

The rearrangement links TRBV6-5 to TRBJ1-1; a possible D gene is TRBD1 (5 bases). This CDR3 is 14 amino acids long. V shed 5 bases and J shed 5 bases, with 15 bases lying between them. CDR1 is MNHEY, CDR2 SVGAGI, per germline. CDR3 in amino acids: CASSLGRVWTEAFF. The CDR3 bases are TGTGCCAGCAGTCTGGGCAGGGTATGGACTGAAGCTTTCTTT.

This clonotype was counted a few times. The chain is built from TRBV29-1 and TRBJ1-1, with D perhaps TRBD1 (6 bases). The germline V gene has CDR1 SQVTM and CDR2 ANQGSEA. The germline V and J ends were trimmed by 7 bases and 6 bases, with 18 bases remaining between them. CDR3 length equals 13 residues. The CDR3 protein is CSGGGGQISEAFF. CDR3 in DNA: TGCAGCGGTGGGGGGGGCCAGATATCTGAAGCTTTCTTT.

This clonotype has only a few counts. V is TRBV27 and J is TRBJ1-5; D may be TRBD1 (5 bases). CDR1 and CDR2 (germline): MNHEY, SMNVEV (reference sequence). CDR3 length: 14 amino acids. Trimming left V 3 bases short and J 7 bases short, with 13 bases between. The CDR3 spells CASSLSRVGQPQHF. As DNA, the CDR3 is TGTGCCAGCAGTTTGAGCAGGGTGGGACAGCCCCAGCATTTT.

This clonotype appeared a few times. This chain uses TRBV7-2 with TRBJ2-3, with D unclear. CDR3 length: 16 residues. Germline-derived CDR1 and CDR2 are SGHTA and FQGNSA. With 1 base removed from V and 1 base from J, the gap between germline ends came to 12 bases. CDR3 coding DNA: TGTGCCAGCAGCTTAGAGGGTCTAGGGCGCACAGATACGCAGTATTTT. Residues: CASSLEGLGRTDTQYF. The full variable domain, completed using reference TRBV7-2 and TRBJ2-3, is GAGVSQSPSNKVTEKGKDVELRCDPISGHTALYWYRQSLGQGLEFLIYFQGNSAPDKSGLPSDRFSAERTGGSVSTLTIQRTQQEDSAVYLCASSLEGLGRTDTQYFGPGTRLTVL.

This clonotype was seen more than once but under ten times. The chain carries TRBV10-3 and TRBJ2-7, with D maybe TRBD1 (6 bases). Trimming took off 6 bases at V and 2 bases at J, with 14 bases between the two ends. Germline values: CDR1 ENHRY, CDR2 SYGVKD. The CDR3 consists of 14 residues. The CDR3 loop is CAIREQGPPYEQYF. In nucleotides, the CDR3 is TGTGCCATCAGGGAGCAGGGGCCCCCCTACGAGCAGTACTTC.

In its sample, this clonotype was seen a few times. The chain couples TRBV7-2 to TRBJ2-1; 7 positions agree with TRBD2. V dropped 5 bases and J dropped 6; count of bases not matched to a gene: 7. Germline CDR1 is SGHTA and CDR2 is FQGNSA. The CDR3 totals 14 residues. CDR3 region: CASSPRTRINEQFF. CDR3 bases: TGTGCCAGCAGCCCCCGGACTAGAATCAATGAGCAGTTCTTC.

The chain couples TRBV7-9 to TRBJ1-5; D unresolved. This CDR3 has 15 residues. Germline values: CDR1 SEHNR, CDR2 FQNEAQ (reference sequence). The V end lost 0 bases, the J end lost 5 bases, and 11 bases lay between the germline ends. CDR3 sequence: CASSLASGLYQPQHF. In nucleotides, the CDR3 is TGTGCCAGCAGCTTAGCGTCGGGCCTCTATCAGCCCCAGCATTTT. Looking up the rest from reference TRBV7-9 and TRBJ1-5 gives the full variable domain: DTGVSQNPRHKITKRGQNVTFRCDPISEHNRLYWYRQTLGQGPEFLTYFQNEAQLEKSRLLSDRFSAERPKGSFSTLEIQRTEQGDSAMYLCASSLASGLYQPQHFGDGTRLSIL.

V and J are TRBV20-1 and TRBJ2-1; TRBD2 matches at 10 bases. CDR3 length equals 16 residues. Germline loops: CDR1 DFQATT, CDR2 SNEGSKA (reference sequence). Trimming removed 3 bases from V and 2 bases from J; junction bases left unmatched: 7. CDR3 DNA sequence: TGCAGTGCTAGGTCTCCTAGCGGGAGCACCTACAATGAGCAGTTCTTC. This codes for CSARSPSGSTYNEQFF.

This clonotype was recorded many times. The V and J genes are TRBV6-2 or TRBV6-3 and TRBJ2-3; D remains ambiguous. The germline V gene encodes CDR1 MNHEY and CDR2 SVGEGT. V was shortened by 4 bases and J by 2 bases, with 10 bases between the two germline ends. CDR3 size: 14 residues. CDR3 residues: CASSFPGSTDTQYF. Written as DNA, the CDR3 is TGTGCCAGCAGTTTTCCGGGTTCCACAGATACGCAGTATTTT.

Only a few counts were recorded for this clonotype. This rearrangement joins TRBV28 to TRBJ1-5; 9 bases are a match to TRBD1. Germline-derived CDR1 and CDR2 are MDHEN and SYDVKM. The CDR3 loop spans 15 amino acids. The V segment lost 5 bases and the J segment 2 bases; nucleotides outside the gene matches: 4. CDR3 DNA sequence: TGTGCCAGCAGTGCTCGGACAGGGGGCAATCAGCCCCAGCATTTT. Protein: CASSARTGGNQPQHF.

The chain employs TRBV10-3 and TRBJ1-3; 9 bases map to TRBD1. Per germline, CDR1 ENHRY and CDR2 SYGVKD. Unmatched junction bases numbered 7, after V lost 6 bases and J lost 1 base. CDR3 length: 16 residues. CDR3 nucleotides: TGTGCCATCAGGGATGCTGGGACAGGGTCTGGAAACACCATATATTTT. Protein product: CAIRDAGTGSGNTIYF.

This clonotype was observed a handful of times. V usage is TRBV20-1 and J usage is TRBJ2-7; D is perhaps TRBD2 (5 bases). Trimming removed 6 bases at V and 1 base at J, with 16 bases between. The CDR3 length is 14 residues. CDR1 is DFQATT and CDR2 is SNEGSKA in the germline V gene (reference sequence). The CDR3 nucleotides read TGCAGTGCCGCAACTAGTCCTCCTTCCTACGAGCAGTACTTC. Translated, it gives CSAATSPPSYEQYF.

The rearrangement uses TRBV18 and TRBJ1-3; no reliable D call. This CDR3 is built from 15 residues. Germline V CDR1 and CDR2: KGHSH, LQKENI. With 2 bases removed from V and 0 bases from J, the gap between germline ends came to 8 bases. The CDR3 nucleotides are TGTGCCAGCTCACCAACGGAGAGCTCTGGAAACACCATATATTTT. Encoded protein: CASSPTESSGNTIYF.